This T cell receptor beta chain was recorded in a study of blood T cell repertoires in COVID-19. In the original analysis: Amplification of reference gene primers was used by the study to estimate nucleated cell counts. The table came from immunoSEQ multiplex PCR; TCRdb's copy has only in-frame clones and leaves some out. V and J calls and clone size are those listed in that table; D and trimming were worked out from the DNA. The data hold 150,000 to 200,000 clones, with roughly 80% observed a single time. The CDR3 extends over 14 amino acids. The ends lost 5 bases at V and 3 bases at J; junction bases unmatched: 7. Per the germline V gene, CDR1 is SGHVS and CDR2 is FNYEAQ.

The chain joins TRBV7-6 to TRBJ2-7, with 7 positions matching TRBD1. The sample was peripheral blood. This TCR derives from a man between 60 and 70 years old with acute or convalescent COVID-19. The CDR3 region is CASSPWTGHYEQYF. CDR3 DNA: TGTGCCAGCAGCCCCTGGACAGGCCACTACGAGCAGTACTTC. Together with reference TRBV7-6 and TRBJ2-7, the CDR3 gives the full variable domain: GAGVSQSPRYKVTKRGQDVALRCDPISGHVSLYWYRQALGQGPEFLTYFNYEAQQDKSGLPNDRFSAERPEGSISTLTIQRTEQRDSAMYRCASSPWTGHYEQYFGPGTRLTVT.